One sample yielded the 32 T cell receptor beta chains listed below, sequenced in a study of molecular identifiers for immune sequencing clone quantification. TCRdb reanalysed the PCR reads using MiXCR and keeps one entry per CDR3 protein. This sample carries about 510,000 distinct CDR3 sequences, around 23% of them seen once, and the ten largest clones take roughly 0.79%. Source material: naive CD8+ T cells from blood, with Jurkat cell RNA spiked in. Subset defined: FACS-sorted CD8+CD4-CCR7+CD45RA+ naive T cells. The source is a human donor in good health. Some libraries in this study had Jurkat cell RNA spiked in.

This clonotype was seen a few times. J is TRBJ2-1 and V is TRBV28; 9 nucleotides agree with TRBD2. Unmatched junction bases numbered 6, after V lost 4 bases and J lost 5 bases. Looked up from germline, CDR1 is MDHEN and CDR2 is SYDVKM. The CDR3 consists of 15 residues. The CDR3 sequence: CASSYSGRPHNEQFF. In nucleotides, the CDR3 is TGTGCCAGCAGTTACAGCGGGAGGCCCCACAATGAGCAGTTCTTC.

This clonotype turned up a few times. The genes are TRBV3-1 and TRBJ2-2, with D possibly matching TRBD2 (6 bases). Trimming cost V 3 bases and J 1 base, with 12 bases left between them. The CDR3 has 16 residues. Germline loops: CDR1 LGHDT, CDR2 YNNKEL (reference sequence). CDR3 bases: TGTGCCAGCAGCCAGGGGGACTCTTTGAACACCGGGGAGCTGTTTTTT. Its protein is CASSQGDSLNTGELFF.

This clonotype was seen ten or more times. The chain recombines TRBV19 with TRBJ2-5; no definite D call. The V gene lost 10 bases and the J gene lost 3 bases, with 12 bases spanning the gap. Looked up from germline, CDR1 is LNHDA and CDR2 is SQIVND (reference sequence). CDR3 length: 12 amino acids. CDR3 DNA: TGTGCCACCACGGACGGAGAAGAGACCCAGTACTTC. It specifies CATTDGEETQYF.

The genes are TRBV7-9 and TRBJ2-2; no definite D call. From germline, CDR1 is SEHNR and CDR2 FQNEAQ (reference sequence). V lost 5 bases, J lost 0 bases, and 4 bases lay in between. The CDR3 consists of 13 residues. Here the CDR3 reads CASSHTNTGELFF. DNA for the CDR3: TGTGCCAGCAGCCACACGAACACCGGGGAGCTGTTTTTT.

The chain couples TRBV6-2 or TRBV6-3 to TRBJ2-7; either TRBD1 or TRBD2 may fit D (5 bases each). V dropped 2 bases and J dropped 2 bases, with 16 bases sitting between them. This CDR3 is 16 amino acids long. Germline CDR1 reads MNHEY; CDR2 reads SVGEGT. The CDR3 nucleotides are TGTGCCAGCAGTTACCCGGTCGGGGCTCTCACCTACGAGCAGTACTTC. Its protein product is CASSYPVGALTYEQYF.

The CDR3 here is CASSQAGQVVETQYF. The CDR3 nucleotides read TGCGCCAGCAGCCAAGCGGGACAGGTCGTGGAGACCCAGTACTTC. The chain has TRBV4-3 and TRBJ2-5; 8 bases line up with TRBD1. V lost 1 base to trimming and J lost 5 bases; unmatched junction nucleotides: 6. Germline assignment: CDR1 LGHNA and CDR2 YSLEER. This CDR3 contains 15 residues.

V and J are TRBV9 and TRBJ2-1, with no clear D. The V end lost 3 bases, the J end lost 3 bases, and 16 bases lay between the germline ends. The germline CDR1 and CDR2 sequences are SGDLS and YYNGEE. This CDR3 region has 16 residues. CDR3 nucleotides: TGTGCCAGCAGCGGCTCCTTTGACCTCAACTACAATGAGCAGTTCTTC. Its translation: CASSGSFDLNYNEQFF.

In its sample, this clonotype was seen many times. V usage is TRBV7-9 and J usage is TRBJ1-4; D gene ambiguous. The V gene lost 5 bases and the J gene lost 8 bases, with 12 bases spanning the gap. CDR3 size: 13 residues. CDR1 is SEHNR, CDR2 FQNEAQ, per germline (reference sequence). CDR3 sequence (DNA): TGTGCCAGCAGCCCTACGACCGGGGAAAAACTGTTTTTT. Encoded protein: CASSPTTGEKLFF.

Points on this clonotype: This may arise from a read error, as a much more abundant clone is one base away. The CDR3 protein is CAGIRQGVNQPQHF. CDR3 coding DNA: TGTGCCGGCATAAGACAGGGTGTCAATCAGCCCCAGCATTTT. J is TRBJ1-5 and V is TRBV6-5; 7 bases map to TRBD1. Germline lookup yields CDR1 MNHEY and CDR2 SVGAGI. The CDR3 sequence is 14 residues long. J was trimmed by 3 bases and V by 11 bases; bases with no gene match: 10.

This sequence joins TRBV15 and TRBJ2-2; D remains ambiguous. Looked up from germline, CDR1 is LNHNV and CDR2 is YYDKDF (reference sequence). V lost 0 bases, J lost 5 bases, and 16 bases lay in between. This CDR3 has 17 residues. This chain's CDR3 is CATSREGQPTGTGELFF. DNA of the CDR3: TGTGCCACCAGCAGAGAAGGGCAACCGACCGGGACCGGGGAGCTGTTTTTT.

There are many counts of this clonotype. The chain links TRBV7-9 to TRBJ1-1; perhaps TRBD1 as D (6 bases). From germline, CDR1 is SEHNR and CDR2 FQNEAQ (reference sequence). Trimming removed 8 bases at V and 3 bases at J, with 16 bases between. This CDR3 contains 14 residues. CDR3 nucleotides: TGTGCCAGCGTCGCTACCCGGGGGCACACTGAAGCTTTCTTT. Protein sequence: CASVATRGHTEAFF.

This clonotype appeared many times. The rearrangement links TRBV30 to TRBJ2-5, with TRBD2 matching 7 bases. CDR3 length equals 14 residues. CDR1 and CDR2 (germline): GTSNPN, SVGIG (reference sequence). Unmatched junction bases numbered 6, after V lost 2 bases and J lost 3 bases. The CDR3 DNA is TGTGCCTGGAGTTATTCTAGCGGAGAAGAGACCCAGTACTTC. This encodes CAWSYSSGEETQYF.

This chain joins TRBV3-1 and TRBJ1-2; D uncertain. This CDR3 is 14 amino acids long. From germline, CDR1 is LGHDT and CDR2 YNNKEL (reference sequence). The V gene lost 5 bases and the J gene lost 4 bases, with 14 bases spanning the gap. CDR3 sequence: CASSKGETLYGYTF. In DNA, the CDR3 is TGTGCCAGCAGCAAGGGCGAGACCCTCTATGGCTACACCTTC. The full variable domain, completed using reference TRBV3-1 and TRBJ1-2, is DTAVSQTPKYLVTQMGNDKSIKCEQNLGHDTMYWYKQDSKKFLKIMFSYNNKELIINETVPNRFSPKSPDKAHLNLHINSLELGDSAVYFCASSKGETLYGYTFGSGTRLTVV.

This clonotype appeared many times. The genes are TRBV5-8 and TRBJ2-3, with TRBD2 matching 9 bases. Germline assignment: CDR1 SGHTS and CDR2 YDEGEE. With V trimmed by 4 bases and J by 1 base, 10 bases remained unmatched. The CDR3 runs 17 residues. The CDR3 is CASSHMVLAGGTDTQYF. DNA of the CDR3: TGTGCCAGCAGCCACATGGTGTTAGCGGGGGGCACAGATACGCAGTATTTT.

This clonotype was observed a few times. The chain recombines TRBV6-5 with TRBJ1-5; 11 bases are shared with TRBD1. The V gene end was trimmed by 8 bases and the J gene end by 0 bases; junction bases not matched to a gene: 18. The CDR3 totals 20 residues. Germline V lookup: CDR1 MNHEY, CDR2 SVGAGI. The DNA of the CDR3 is TGTGCCAGCGTTCCGCCTCGGGACAGGGGGGCCTCCGGTAGCAATCAGCCCCAGCATTTT. Protein sequence: CASVPPRDRGASGSNQPQHF.

Turning to this clonotype: This clone may be a read error of a much larger clone one base away. The V call is TRBV7-6, the J call TRBJ2-3; D gene unclear. This CDR3 is 14 amino acids long. Germline V gene sequence: CDR1 SGHVS, CDR2 FNYEAQ. Here the CDR3 reads CAISPEVLTDTQYF. The CDR3, as DNA: TGTGCCATCAGCCCAGAGGTCCTCACAGATACGCAGTATTTT. The whole variable domain, remainder taken from reference TRBV7-6 and TRBJ2-3, is GAGVSQSPRYKVTKRGQDVALRCDPISGHVSLYWYRQALGQGPEFLTYFNYEAQQDKSGLPNDRFSAERPEGSISTLTIQRTEQRDSAMYRCAISPEVLTDTQYFGPGTRLTVL.

V gene TRBV28 combines with J gene TRBJ1-5; D is unclear. Per the germline V gene, CDR1 is MDHEN and CDR2 is SYDVKM. With 5 bases removed from V and 5 bases from J, the gap between germline ends came to 10 bases. The CDR3 has 13 residues. CDR3 residues: CASSPSRHQPQHF. CDR3 coding DNA: TGTGCCAGCAGTCCCTCTAGACATCAGCCCCAGCATTTT. Using reference TRBV28 and TRBJ1-5 for the parts outside the CDR3, the full variable domain is DVKVTQSSRYLVKRTGEKVFLECVQDMDHENMFWYRQDPGLGLRLIYFSYDVKMKEKGDIPEGYSVSREKKERFSLILESASTNQTSMYLCASSPSRHQPQHFGDGTRLSIL.

Points on this clonotype: Just one base apart from a much larger clone, this may be a read error. This sequence joins TRBV4-1 and TRBJ2-7; 11 bases agree with TRBD1. Germline CDR1 MGHRA, CDR2 YSYEKL. CDR3 length: 15 residues. The CDR3 spells CAGSLGTGGDYEQYF. CDR3 DNA: TGCGCCGGCAGCCTGGGGACAGGGGGGGACTACGAGCAGTACTTC.

Here the CDR3 DNA reads TGTGCCAGCAGCTTATACCCAGGTCCTAACTATGGCTACACCTTC. Its translation: CASSLYPGPNYGYTF. This sequence joins TRBV7-2 and TRBJ1-2; unclear D gene. Germline-derived CDR1 and CDR2 are SGHTA and FQGNSA. This CDR3 has 15 residues. The ends were cut back, 2 bases at V and 0 bases at J, with 10 bases in the middle.

The chain couples TRBV3-1 to TRBJ2-7, with a weak D call TRBD2 (5 bases). CDR1 is LGHDT and CDR2 is YNNKEL in the germline V gene (reference sequence). The CDR3 sequence is 16 residues long. Trimming left V 0 bases short and J 2 bases short, with 14 bases between. The CDR3 sequence is CASSQDRAGNPYEQYF. CDR3 nucleotide sequence: TGTGCCAGCAGCCAAGACCGGGCGGGTAATCCCTACGAGCAGTACTTC.

This clonotype was seen only a few times. The chain employs TRBV19 and TRBJ2-3; tentative D call: TRBD2 (6 bases). Germline-derived CDR1 and CDR2 are LNHDA and SQIVND (reference sequence). The CDR3 contains 16 residues. The V end lost 3 bases, the J end lost 0 bases, and 13 bases lay between the germline ends. The CDR3 DNA follows: TGTGCCAGTAGTATCGGGCTAGCGCTAAGCACAGATACGCAGTATTTT. This gives the protein CASSIGLALSTDTQYF.

About this clonotype: This may stem from a read error, because a much larger clone lies one nucleotide away. The V gene is TRBV12-5, the J gene TRBJ2-3; 14 bases line up with TRBD2. This CDR3 is built from 19 residues. Germline V gives CDR1 LGHNT, CDR2 FRNRAP. CDR3 in DNA: TGTGCTAGTGGTTTCCTCGGACTAGCGGGAGGCATCACCACAGATACGCGGTATTTT. It is translated as CASGFLGLAGGITTDTRYF.

About this clonotype: A junction boundary mismatches the germline segment, possibly from a read error. The genes are TRBV29-1 and TRBJ2-7, with a weak D call TRBD1 (5 bases). CDR1 SQVTM and CDR2 ANQGSEA come from the germline V gene. The CDR3 sequence is 15 residues long. CDR3 protein: CSAEDSRTSSYEQYF. CDR3 in DNA: TGCAGCGCTGAAGACAGCCGTACGAGCTCCTACGAGCAGTACTTC.

J is TRBJ2-7 and V is TRBV28, with TRBD2 matching 7 bases. The CDR3 is made up of 16 amino acids. Losses at the gene ends were 2 bases for V and 5 bases for J; bases not matched to a gene: 12. Germline V gene sequence: CDR1 MDHEN, CDR2 SYDVKM. CDR3 sequence: CASSLGPGGRGNEQYF. CDR3 in DNA: TGTGCCAGCAGTTTAGGGCCAGGAGGGAGGGGAAACGAGCAGTACTTC.

The table lists this clonotype with a few counts. This sequence joins TRBV4-3 and TRBJ2-7; TRBD1 agrees at 8 bases. With V trimmed by 0 bases and J by 5 bases, 18 bases remained unmatched. Looked up from germline, CDR1 is LGHNA and CDR2 is YSLEER. This CDR3 has 19 amino acids. The CDR3 sequence: CASSQDNRLQGAHPHEQYF. DNA for the CDR3: TGCGCCAGCAGCCAAGATAATCGGCTCCAGGGGGCGCATCCGCACGAGCAGTACTTC.

This clonotype has at least ten counts. The rearrangement joins TRBV28 to TRBJ1-5; the D is unclear. Germline loops: CDR1 MDHEN, CDR2 SYDVKM. The CDR3 consists of 15 residues. Trimming left V 1 base short and J 2 bases short, with 9 bases between. CDR3 sequence reads: CASSLSGVGNQPQHF. CDR3 DNA sequence: TGTGCCAGCAGTTTATCCGGGGTTGGCAATCAGCCCCAGCATTTT.

The chain uses TRBV4-1 and TRBJ2-1; D possibly corresponds to TRBD1 (6 bases). The CDR3 sequence is 15 residues long. V was clipped by 6 bases and J by 4 bases, with 16 bases between them. Germline V gene lookup returns CDR1 MGHRA and CDR2 YSYEKL. The CDR3 loop is CASRGKQGPYNEQFF. Written as DNA, the CDR3 is TGCGCCAGCAGGGGGAAGCAGGGGCCATACAATGAGCAGTTCTTC.

The chain employs TRBV7-8 and TRBJ2-7, with a weak D call TRBD2 (5 bases). Germline loops: CDR1 SGHVS, CDR2 FQNEAQ. CDR3 size: 14 residues. Trimming cost V 1 base and J 3 bases, with 10 bases left between them. CDR3 residues: CASSLGSGYYEQYF. The DNA for the CDR3 is TGTGCCAGCAGCTTAGGTTCGGGGTACTACGAGCAGTACTTC.

This clonotype came up many times. The J gene is TRBJ2-7, the V gene TRBV7-9; D call uncertain. CDR3 length equals 13 residues. V gave up 6 bases and J gave up 0 bases, with 9 bases separating them. CDR1 and CDR2 (germline): SEHNR, FQNEAQ (reference sequence). The CDR3 spells CASSLQSSYEQYF. The CDR3 region has the DNA TGTGCCAGCAGTTTACAAAGCTCCTACGAGCAGTACTTC.

Ten or more counts support this clonotype. The J gene is TRBJ1-1, the V gene TRBV7-9; no reliable D call. The CDR3 totals 11 residues. Trimming took 6 bases from V and 5 from J, leaving 7 bases between them. The germline CDR1 and CDR2 sequences are SEHNR and FQNEAQ (reference sequence). The CDR3, as DNA: TGTGCCAGCAGAACGTATACTGAAGCTTTCTTT. It yields the protein CASRTYTEAFF.

This clonotype was observed at least ten times. The rearrangement links TRBV19 to TRBJ1-1, with a weak D call TRBD1 (6 bases). V lost 3 bases and J 3 bases, leaving 17 bases between the germline ends. This CDR3 contains 16 residues. Germline V gene lookup returns CDR1 LNHDA and CDR2 SQIVND (reference sequence). The CDR3 sequence: CASSMDPDRLDTEAFF. DNA of the CDR3: TGTGCCAGTAGTATGGATCCCGACAGGTTGGACACTGAAGCTTTCTTT. Full variable domain (outside the CDR3, taken from reference TRBV19 and TRBJ1-1): DGGITQSPKYLFRKEGQNVTLSCEQNLNHDAMYWYRQDPGQGLRLIYYSQIVNDFQKGDIAEGYSVSREKKESFPLTVTSAQKNPTAFYLCASSMDPDRLDTEAFFGQGTRLTVV.

This clonotype turned up a few times. This chain connects TRBV7-6 to TRBJ2-2; D might be TRBD2 (5 bases). V was clipped by 5 bases and J by 6 bases, with 13 bases between them. Germline CDR1 SGHVS, CDR2 FNYEAQ. The CDR3 spans 14 residues. The CDR3 DNA is TGTGCCAGCAGCCCCCTCGAGGGCGCCGGGGAGCTGTTTTTT. It yields the protein CASSPLEGAGELFF.